This TCR beta chain was sequenced in a study of T cells after somatic rescue of genetic block. Generated by immunoSEQ multiplex PCR, the TCRdb table keeps only in-frame clones and is missing some. The repertoire holds about 72,000 clones, with about nine tenths as singletons. Germline V CDR1 and CDR2: GTSNPN, SVGIG (reference sequence). The length of the CDR3 is 15 residues. Losses at the gene ends were 5 bases for V and 4 bases for J; bases not matched to a gene: 6. The chain combines TRBV30 with TRBJ2-2; 11 bases align to TRBD2. The clonotype originates from a man between 25 and 39 years old. Sequenced input: peripheral blood mononuclear cells (PBMCs). DNA of the CDR3: TGTGCCTGGGATACTAGCGGGGGAGCCACCGGGGAGCTGTTTTTT. Residues: CAWDTSGGATGELFF.